The sequence of this TCR beta chain was determined in a study of T cells in Graves' hyperthyroidism and ophthalmopathy. Study outcomes and limitations: Separating ophthalmopathy from stable hyperthyroidism was achieved by a 13 V-J model.

RNA transcripts gave rise to amplified TCR beta CDR3 regions. The primer set for the first-round RT-PCR of the TCR CDR3 was HTBI. TCRdb recomputed calls from the multiplex PCR reads with MiXCR, one row per CDR3 protein. Of about 400,000 distinct CDR3 sequences in the sample, about 15% were seen once. This clonotype was observed many times. No antigen is known for it. Clinical symptoms, serum thyroxine, TRAb, thyroid ultrasound and orbital computed tomography informed diagnoses. The V segment lost 6 bases and the J segment 5 bases; nucleotides outside the gene matches: 6. The CDR3 spans 15 residues. The V gene's germline CDR1 is LGHDT and CDR2 YNNKEL (reference sequence).

The receptor comes from a woman aged 60-75 years with Graves' ophthalmopathy. Sequenced input: blood. The chain joins TRBV3-1 to TRBJ2-1, with 11 bases that match TRBD2. CDR3 bases: TGTGCCAGCAGACCCAGGGGACTAGCGGACAATGAGCAGTTCTTC. It encodes CASRPRGLADNEQFF.